Listed here is a single T cell receptor (beta chain). This clonotype was picked up a small number of times. The antigen it recognizes is unknown. No base quality values were provided; no much bigger clone lies one nucleotide off. The TCR beta CDR3 regions were amplified from RNA transcripts. The first round of RT-PCR for the TCR CDR3 was performed with the HTBI primer set and the Qiagen OneStep RT-PCR kit. Libraries were constructed in a second round of multiplex PCR, after which size selection and purification were performed. Libraries were sequenced paired-end with 100 bp reads on an Illumina HiSeq2000. In the authors' own workflow: SOAPnuke was used to process the raw data, removing reads that contained adapters or uncalled bases, had a mean Phred below 15, or lacked an exact match to the constant primer or identifier. High-quality paired reads were merged using COPE v1.2.5, and each unique nucleotide sequence was defined as a clonotype. MiTCR v1.1 was used to align the clonotypes against IMGT TRBV, TRBD and TRBJ reference segments. Only V-J combinations with frequency above 0.0001, covering approximately 99% of repertoires, were analysed. A TCS score was defined as the ratio between F50 (clonal expansion) and ExV (chaos), using BLOSUM62-based TCRdist between CDR3 peptides within each V-J. Welch's t-statistics and random forest reduced around 510 V-J features to around 14, which were used in a naive Bayes classifier (R e1071). The raw public reads went through TCRdb reprocessing: fastp at Q25, MiXCR clone calling, in-frame beta chains kept. Duplicate CDR3 protein sequences are folded into a single record with the most common DNA and genes. The V and J calls follow TCRdb's processing rather than the paper's. For this sample the table gives about 350,000 distinct CDR3 sequences, of which approximately 15% were detected only once. 20% to 25% of the sample is held by the ten biggest clonotypes.

The data were taken from a study of T cells in Graves' hyperthyroidism and ophthalmopathy (dated by TCRdb to the late 2010s). Background for the entire study: Peripheral blood was sampled at the time of initial diagnosis, prior to any treatment. A discovery cohort of roughly 100 patients, 43 with Graves' ophthalmopathy and 55 to 60 with stable Graves' hyperthyroidism, was used to find distinguishing TCR V-J signatures. Whether ophthalmopathy could be predicted prospectively was tested in an independent validation cohort made up of some 20 hyperthyroidism patients plus 17 patients who later progressed to ophthalmopathy. For training and testing, the 100 or so patients in the discovery cohort were randomly divided in a 7:3 ratio. Thyroid tissue and blood T-cell repertoires from about six Graves' hyperthyroidism patients were also compared in the study. Following sampling, methimazole starting at 30 mg daily was given to hyperthyroidism patients, and high-dose intravenous methylprednisolone was given to ophthalmopathy patients. The paper reports TCR Vbeta CDR3 sequencing of over 130 peripheral blood samples: 43 ophthalmopathy, around 80 hyperthyroidism and around 17 progressor patients. Study-wide conclusions, independent of this receptor: Blood samples also contained most of the expanded thyroid clonotypes (frequency above 0.001), which suggests that blood repertoires may reflect thyroid immune responses. In validation, progression to ophthalmopathy was predicted by the model with roughly 71% sensitivity and nearly 75% specificity, a median of around 5.9 months before onset. A model built on a 13 V-J signature distinguished ophthalmopathy from stable hyperthyroidism, reaching roughly 88% sensitivity and approximately 83% specificity in cross-validation and 80%/75% in testing. No statistical method was used to fix the sample size in advance, and group allocation was not hidden from the investigators.

A patient counted as having stable Graves' hyperthyroidism if no progression to ophthalmopathy occurred over 18 months of follow-up. Hyperthyroidism patients were aged 18 to 65 years and newly diagnosed, with disease duration of less than 2 months. Any patient with an uncontrolled infection, another autoimmune disease, pregnancy or lactation was excluded. Diagnoses relied on clinical symptoms, serum thyroxine and TRAb, thyroid ultrasound and orbital computed tomography. PBMCs were separated from roughly 10 ml of fresh peripheral blood using Ficoll-Paque density gradient centrifugation. Trizol reagent was used to extract total RNA, and RNA quality was then checked on an Agilent 2100 Bioanalyzer. Sequences MNHEY (CDR1) and SMNVEV (CDR2) are obtained from the germline V gene (reference sequence). After removal of 4 bases from V and 4 bases from J, the junction retains 6 bases not matched to a gene. From the cysteine through the phenylalanine, the CDR3 covers 15 amino acids. Left in the record is the CDR3 DNA by itself, 45 bases read in frame from the first base.

Input material: blood. The sequence came from a woman aged 25 to 39 with Graves' hyperthyroidism. The V gene is TRBV27 and the J gene is TRBJ1-5; TRBD1 aligns with 8 central bases. The CDR3 region reads CASSSGQGWNQPQHF. The nucleotide sequence reads as follows: TGTGCCAGCAGTTCTGGACAGGGTTGGAATCAGCCCCAGCATTTT.